Listed here are 3 T cell receptor beta chains from one sample, sequenced in a study of response to subunit inactivated influenza vaccine. TCRdb processed the RT-PCR reads anew with MiXCR; each CDR3 protein has one entry. In the table there are under 550,000 distinct CDR3 sequences, less than 7.5% of which are singletons. The sample was PBMCs from blood, taken roughly 24 months after vaccination. The receptors stem from a man aged 50-75 years who received an inactivated influenza vaccine.

There are a few counts of this clonotype. The chain couples TRBV20-1 to TRBJ2-7, with 7 bases fitting TRBD2. CDR3 length: 13 residues. After removal of 7 bases from V and 0 bases from J, the junction contained 6 bases not matched to a gene. Germline V lookup: CDR1 DFQATT, CDR2 SNEGSKA (reference sequence). CDR3 nucleotides: TGCAGTGTTAAGAGCGGGGCCTCCTACGAGCAGTACTTC. This sequence encodes CSVKSGASYEQYF.

The chain joins TRBV4-2 to TRBJ2-1; possibly TRBD2 for D (6 bases). With 0 bases removed from V and 4 bases from J, the gap between germline ends came to 19 bases. The CDR3 totals 18 residues. Germline CDR1 is LGHNA and CDR2 is YNFKEQ. The CDR3 loop reads CASSQEQSAGARYNEQFF. CDR3 DNA sequence: TGTGCCAGCAGCCAAGAACAATCAGCGGGTGCTCGATACAATGAGCAGTTCTTC.

This clonotype has only a few counts. This chain joins TRBV4-2 and TRBJ2-5; D gene ambiguous. With 0 bases removed from V and 2 bases from J, the gap between germline ends came to 7 bases. This CDR3 spans 14 amino acids. Germline V gene data show CDR1 as LGHNA and CDR2 as YNFKEQ. In DNA form, the CDR3 reads TGTGCCAGCAGCCAAGAAGCCAATCAAGAGACCCAGTACTTC. Encoded protein: CASSQEANQETQYF.